Below, 14 T cell receptor beta chains from the same sample are listed, as sequenced in a study of brain T cells in children with intractable seizures. Produced via immunoSEQ multiplex PCR; TCRdb's table is partial and in-frame only. The sample yields under 150,000 clones, 94% seen once. The input for sequencing was peripheral blood, taken at surgery. The origin of the receptors is a boy in the first two years of life with hemimegalencephaly and intractable seizures.

The chain uses TRBV11-3 and TRBJ2-1; TRBD2 matches 7 bases. Trimming took 5 bases from V and 0 from J; bases not matched to a gene: 10. This CDR3 contains 17 residues. Germline assignment: CDR1 SGHNT and CDR2 YENEEA. In DNA, the CDR3 is TGTGCCAGCAGCCTCCATAGCGGGCCGAGCTCCTACAATGAGCAGTTCTTC. Translating it yields CASSLHSGPSSYNEQFF.

The chain links TRBV11-3 to TRBJ2-7; 7 bases line up with TRBD1. Germline V gene sequence: CDR1 SGHNT, CDR2 YENEEA. V was clipped by 1 base and J by 2 bases; unmatched bases: 2. This CDR3 region has 14 residues. The CDR3 here is CASSLAGQTYEQYF. In nucleotides, the CDR3 is TGTGCCAGCAGCTTAGCGGGACAGACCTACGAGCAGTACTTC.

This sequence joins TRBV6-2 or TRBV6-3 and TRBJ2-3; D is tentatively TRBD1 or TRBD2 (5 bases each). Germline V gene lookup returns CDR1 MNHEY and CDR2 SVGEGT. The CDR3 is 16 amino acids. Trimming took 2 bases from V and 2 from J, leaving 14 bases between them. The DNA for the CDR3 is TGTGCCAGCAGTTACGAGGGGATACCCTCCACAGATACGCAGTATTTT. Amino acid sequence: CASSYEGIPSTDTQYF.

The chain has TRBV7-3 and TRBJ2-7; D is possibly TRBD1 (6 bases). Trimming took 4 bases from V and 3 from J, leaving 13 bases between them. The CDR3 consists of 14 residues. In germline, CDR1 is SGHTA, CDR2 FQGTGA. CDR3 residues: CASSYLLDSYEQYF. For the CDR3, the DNA is TGTGCCAGCAGCTATCTTTTGGACAGCTACGAGCAGTACTTC.

The chain carries TRBV28 and TRBJ2-7, with 7 bases that match TRBD2. The CDR3 runs to 18 residues. V was pared by 3 bases and J by 4 bases, with 18 bases of the junction left unmatched. CDR1 and CDR2 (germline): MDHEN, SYDVKM. The CDR3 DNA reads as TGTGCCAGCAGTTTTCGAGTGAGGAGGGAGGGCCTACCGTACGAGCAGTACTTC. Translating gives CASSFRVRREGLPYEQYF.

The J gene is TRBJ2-1, the V gene TRBV24-1; 11 bases line up with TRBD2. The CDR3 is 17 residues long. The V gene's germline CDR1 is KGHDR and CDR2 SFDVKD. After removal of 4 bases from V and 4 bases from J, the junction contained 8 bases not matched to a gene. In DNA, the CDR3 is TGTGCCACCAGTGAGTACTTAACTAGCGGGGGATACAATGAGCAGTTCTTC. Amino acids: CATSEYLTSGGYNEQFF.

The chain combines TRBV4-3 with TRBJ2-3; 7 nucleotides agree with TRBD2. Looked up from germline, CDR1 is LGHNA and CDR2 is YSLEER. With 8 bases clipped from V and 4 bases from J, the junction kept 6 bases outside the gene matches. CDR3 length equals 13 residues. The CDR3 nucleotides are TGCGCCAGCGGGGGGGGTGTGGCAGATACGCAGTATTTT. Translating gives CASGGGVADTQYF.

The chain uses TRBV4-1 and TRBJ2-7; 11 bases are a match to TRBD1. The CDR3 is 15 residues long. Trimming at V came to 4 bases and at J to 3 bases, leaving 5 bases not matched to a gene. From germline, CDR1 is MGHRA and CDR2 YSYEKL. CDR3 nucleotide sequence: TGCGCCAGCAGCCTGCGGACAGGGGGCAACTACGAGCAGTACTTC. It is translated as CASSLRTGGNYEQYF.

This sequence joins TRBV6-5 and TRBJ1-6; the D is unclear. This CDR3 region has 12 residues. The germline gives CDR1 MNHEY, CDR2 SVGAGI. V lost 6 bases and J lost 5, with 5 bases in between. CDR3 bases: TGTGCCAGCAGGCTCCATAATTCACCCCTCCACTTT. It specifies CASRLHNSPLHF.

This rearrangement joins TRBV5-5 to TRBJ2-3; D gene ambiguous. Looked up from germline, CDR1 is SGHKS and CDR2 is YYEKEE (reference sequence). Trimming removed 1 base at V and 4 bases at J, with 10 bases between. CDR3 length: 14 residues. CDR3 amino acids: CASSLSQVPDTQYF. The CDR3 DNA is TGTGCCAGCAGCTTGTCACAAGTCCCAGATACGCAGTATTTT.

V usage is TRBV5-6 and J usage is TRBJ2-7, with 7 bases that match TRBD1. The ends lost 1 base at V and 0 bases at J; junction bases unmatched: 13. This CDR3 region has 18 residues. Germline V gives CDR1 SGHDT, CDR2 YYEEEE. CDR3 in DNA: TGTGCCAGCAGCTTGTCCCCGTTGAAGGGGGCGTCCTCCTACGAGCAGTACTTC. Its translation is CASSLSPLKGASSYEQYF.

V is TRBV7-9 and J is TRBJ1-1, with no clear D. Per the germline V gene, CDR1 is SEHNR and CDR2 is FQNEAQ (reference sequence). V dropped 7 bases and J dropped 5 bases, with 17 bases sitting between them. This CDR3 spans 14 amino acids. CDR3 amino acids: CASTIREVNTEAFF. DNA of the CDR3: TGTGCCAGCACCATTCGAGAGGTCAATACTGAAGCTTTCTTT.

The chain employs TRBV6-6 and TRBJ1-2, with 8 positions matching TRBD1. V trimming: 4 bases; J trimming: 3 bases; junction bases outside the gene matches: 10. Germline CDR1 is MNHNY and CDR2 is SVGAGI (reference sequence). The CDR3 runs to 16 residues. CDR3 sequence (DNA): TGTGCCAGCAGTTTTTTTCGACAGGGGCAAGACTATGGCTACACCTTC. Its protein product is CASSFFRQGQDYGYTF.

The CDR3 nucleotides read TGTGCCACCAGTGTCGCGAGCGGGAGCCCAGATACGCAGTATTTT. Translation: CATSVASGSPDTQYF. The chain employs TRBV24-1 and TRBJ2-3, with 8 bases identical to TRBD2. Losses at the gene ends were 5 bases for V and 4 bases for J; bases not matched to a gene: 7. This CDR3 is built from 15 residues. Germline CDR1 is KGHDR and CDR2 is SFDVKD.